This T cell receptor (beta chain) was profiled in a study of blood T cell repertoires in COVID-19. Study at large: Spain, Italy and the United States supplied samples that represented acute and convalescent COVID-19. In each case, the material was cDNA or gDNA derived from T cells, B-cell-depleted T cells, or PBMCs.

Enrollment of patients from Seattle took place during active infection, with longitudinal follow-up. Original processing notes: Reference gene primers were amplified, and this amplification served to estimate nucleated cell counts. Data came from immunoSEQ multiplex PCR; TCRdb stores just in-frame clones and leaves some out. That table supplies the V and J calls and clone size; D and trimming were determined from the DNA. The sample has about 160,000 clones, 70% to 90% seen once. The CDR3 runs to 15 residues. Germline V lookup: CDR1 SGDLS, CDR2 YYNGEE. V dropped 4 bases and J dropped 0; count of bases not matched to a gene: 4.

The rearrangement links TRBV9 to TRBJ1-1; 9 nucleotides align to TRBD1. This receptor was obtained from a woman between 45 and 65 years old with COVID-19, enrolled during active disease. Sequencing was performed on peripheral blood. CDR3 in amino acids: CASSSRTGVNTEAFF. CDR3 nucleotide sequence: TGTGCCAGCAGCTCTCGGACAGGGGTGAACACTGAAGCTTTCTTT.